The 29 T cell receptor beta chains reported below all come from one sample, sequenced in a study of OX40 agonist ivuxolimab in advanced cancers. The data were produced by immunoSEQ multiplex PCR, yet TCRdb's version contains in-frame clones alone and is incomplete. The sample consists of around 150,000 clones, 94% of them appearing once. The sequences come from CD4+ or CD8+ T cells sorted from blood, collected in a trial of the OX40 agonist ivuxolimab. Receptors originate from an adult with an advanced solid tumor such as melanoma, head and neck, liver or kidney cancer.

CDR3 in DNA: TGTGCCAGCAGCCAGGGACTTAACACAGATACGCAGTATTTT. Encoded protein: CASSQGLNTDTQYF. The chain uses TRBV14 and TRBJ2-3; D might be TRBD2 (6 bases). V lost 3 bases, J lost 2 bases, and 9 bases lay in between. This CDR3 spans 14 amino acids. CDR1 and CDR2 from the germline V gene are SGHDN and FVKESK.

This chain joins TRBV5-1 and TRBJ1-1; TRBD1 agrees at 8 bases. The CDR3 totals 13 residues. Germline CDR1 and CDR2: SGHRS and YFSETQ. The V gene end was trimmed by 3 bases and the J gene end by 5 bases; junction bases not matched to a gene: 3. The CDR3 loop is CASSWTGRTEAFF. The CDR3 DNA reads TGCGCCAGCAGCTGGACAGGGAGGACTGAAGCTTTCTTT.

The chain is built from TRBV2 and TRBJ2-2; 8 nucleotides agree with TRBD1. The CDR3 loop spans 15 amino acids. V lost 6 bases, J lost 6 bases, and 9 bases stayed unmatched. Germline CDR1 reads SNHLY; CDR2 reads FYNNEI. This CDR3 reads CASRPLQGGPGELFF. In DNA form, the CDR3 reads TGTGCCAGCAGACCCTTACAGGGGGGCCCCGGGGAGCTGTTTTTT.

A note on this clone: This same CDR3 is encoded by further DNA sequences in the sample. CDR3 in amino acids: CASSLGWGPDTQYF. Written as DNA, the CDR3 is TGTGCCAGCAGCTTAGGTTGGGGTCCAGATACGCAGTATTTT. The rearrangement uses TRBV7-2 and TRBJ2-3; D gene ambiguous. The CDR3 loop spans 14 amino acids. Germline V lookup: CDR1 SGHTA, CDR2 FQGNSA. V gave up 1 base and J gave up 4 bases, with 9 bases separating them.

V usage is TRBV6-5 and J usage is TRBJ1-2; TRBD1 matches 9 bases. The CDR3 contains 15 residues. Trimming at V came to 0 bases and at J to 4 bases, leaving 3 bases not matched to a gene. Germline V gene sequence: CDR1 MNHEY, CDR2 SVGAGI. CDR3 amino acids: CASSYSGQGRYGYTF. The CDR3 DNA follows: TGTGCCAGCAGTTACTCCGGACAGGGGCGCTATGGCTACACCTTC.

The chain uses TRBV19 and TRBJ2-1; 9 nucleotides agree with TRBD2. Germline trimming cut 10 bases from V and 1 base from J; bases unmatched to any gene: 32. From germline, CDR1 is LNHDA and CDR2 SQIVND (reference sequence). The CDR3 contains 23 residues. CDR3 DNA sequence: TGTGCCACGAGTCGGTGGGCAGGGTCCTTGGTAGCGGGGGCGGAGGGTTCCTACAATGAGCAGTTCTTC. Translated: CATSRWAGSLVAGAEGSYNEQFF.

The chain couples TRBV27 to TRBJ1-2; 11 bases agree with TRBD1. Trimming at V came to 5 bases and at J to 3 bases, leaving 5 bases not matched to a gene. This CDR3 has 15 amino acids. Germline loops: CDR1 MNHEY, CDR2 SMNVEV (reference sequence). DNA of the CDR3: TGTGCCAGCAGTGCCCCGGGACAGGGGGACTATGGCTACACCTTC. This gives the protein CASSAPGQGDYGYTF.

The rearrangement joins TRBV5-1 to TRBJ2-6; D uncertain. The ends were cut back, 5 bases at V and 0 bases at J, with 15 bases in the middle. The CDR3 has 17 residues. Germline assignment: CDR1 SGHRS and CDR2 YFSETQ. The CDR3 nucleotides are TGCGCCAGCAGTTACCGAGGACGGCTCTCTGGGGCCAACGTCCTGACTTTC. This translates into CASSYRGRLSGANVLTF.

V is TRBV19 and J is TRBJ1-1; D unclear. V was pared by 3 bases and J by 2 bases, with 10 bases between. The germline V gene has CDR1 LNHDA and CDR2 SQIVND (reference sequence). The CDR3 sequence is 14 residues long. CDR3 residues: CASSMGRLNTEAFF. In DNA, the CDR3 is TGTGCCAGTAGTATGGGCAGGCTAAACACTGAAGCTTTCTTT.

J is TRBJ1-5 and V is TRBV5-6; 7 positions match TRBD1. With V trimmed by 3 bases and J by 3 bases, 9 bases remained unmatched. CDR3 length: 16 residues. Germline loops: CDR1 SGHDT, CDR2 YYEEEE. The CDR3 nucleotides read TGTGCCAGCAGCTCCCTCACAGGGGCGTTCAATCAGCCCCAGCATTTT. This gives the protein CASSSLTGAFNQPQHF.

V usage is TRBV6-1 and J usage is TRBJ2-1, with 9 nucleotides matching TRBD2. Germline-derived CDR1 and CDR2 are MNHNS and SASEGT. V lost 0 bases to trimming and J lost 9 bases; unmatched junction nucleotides: 9. The CDR3 extends over 16 amino acids. This chain's CDR3 is CASSEAGLARGGEQFF. As DNA, the CDR3 is TGTGCCAGCAGTGAAGCGGGACTAGCTAGGGGCGGTGAGCAGTTCTTC.

The J gene is TRBJ1-1, the V gene TRBV6-5; D might be TRBD1 (6 bases). Trimming shortened V by 5 bases and J by 6 bases, and 16 bases separated the two germline ends. The CDR3 totals 14 residues. The germline CDR1 and CDR2 sequences are MNHEY and SVGAGI. The CDR3 loop is CASSRIQGPAEAFF. CDR3 DNA sequence: TGTGCCAGCAGTAGGATACAGGGTCCGGCTGAAGCTTTCTTT.

The V call is TRBV7-9, the J call TRBJ2-1, with TRBD2 matching 9 bases. CDR3 length: 17 residues. In germline, CDR1 is SEHNR, CDR2 FQNEAQ (reference sequence). Trimming cost V 2 bases and J 4 bases; bases outside gene matches: 9. The CDR3, as DNA: TGTGCCAGCAGCTTAATTAGCGGGGGCCCCCCATACAATGAGCAGTTCTTC. This translates into CASSLISGGPPYNEQFF.

J is TRBJ2-3 and V is TRBV25-1; D remains ambiguous. V lost 3 bases and J 4 bases, leaving 8 bases between the germline ends. This CDR3 has 13 amino acids. The V gene's germline CDR1 is MGHDK and CDR2 SYGVNS. CDR3 DNA: TGTGCCAGCAGTGATCTGGCGGCAGATACGCAGTATTTT. Protein product: CASSDLAADTQYF. The variable domain in full, with the rest retrieved from reference TRBV25-1 and TRBJ2-3, is EADIYQTPRYLVIGTGKKITLECSQTMGHDKMYWYQQDPGMELHLIHYSYGVNSTEKGDLSSESTVSRIRTEHFPLTLESARPSHTSQYLCASSDLAADTQYFGPGTRLTVL.

Written as DNA, the CDR3 is TGCAGTGCTGAGACTAGCTCCGAGCAGTACTTC. This gives the protein CSAETSSEQYF. This chain connects TRBV20-1 to TRBJ2-7, with TRBD2 matching over 7 bases. Germline lookup yields CDR1 DFQATT and CDR2 SNEGSKA (reference sequence). The CDR3 is 11 amino acids. V dropped 5 bases and J dropped 6; count of bases not matched to a gene: 4.

This chain links TRBV7-3 with TRBJ2-1; TRBD2 matches 11 bases. CDR3 length: 15 residues. CDR1 SGHTA and CDR2 FQGTGA come from the germline V gene. Unmatched junction bases numbered 4, after V lost 5 bases and J lost 4 bases. This chain's CDR3 is CASSRTSGSYNEQFF. The CDR3, as DNA: TGTGCCAGCAGCCGAACTAGCGGGAGTTACAATGAGCAGTTCTTC.

This clone showed up just once. J is TRBJ2-7 and V is TRBV7-9, with TRBD2 matching 7 bases. This CDR3 region has 16 residues. V was pared by 3 bases and J by 0 bases, with 8 bases of the junction left unmatched. The V gene's germline CDR1 is SEHNR and CDR2 FQNEAQ (reference sequence). As DNA, the CDR3 is TGTGCCAGCAGCTTGGCGACTAGCTTCAGCTCCTACGAGCAGTACTTC. Translation: CASSLATSFSSYEQYF.

The chain links TRBV2 to TRBJ2-5; 10 bases match TRBD2. Germline V gene data show CDR1 as SNHLY and CDR2 as FYNNEI. The V gene end was trimmed by 7 bases and the J gene end by 2 bases; junction bases not matched to a gene: 4. The CDR3 extends over 14 amino acids. In DNA form, the CDR3 reads TGTGCCAGCAACCTTAGCGGGGGGCAAGAGACCCAGTACTTC. Its protein product is CASNLSGGQETQYF.

This clone has more than one count but fewer than ten. The V call is TRBV19, the J call TRBJ1-2, with TRBD1 matching over 9 bases. V was pared by 5 bases and J by 4 bases, with 8 bases of the junction left unmatched. The CDR3 extends over 15 amino acids. CDR1 and CDR2 (germline): LNHDA, SQIVND (reference sequence). CDR3 protein: CASSVRDRVGYGYTF. The DNA for the CDR3 is TGTGCCAGTAGTGTCCGGGACAGGGTGGGCTATGGCTACACCTTC.

The chain recombines TRBV10-3 with TRBJ2-5, with D perhaps being TRBD1 or TRBD2 (5 bases each). CDR3 size: 12 residues. Germline CDR1 and CDR2: ENHRY and SYGVKD. V shed 6 bases and J shed 4 bases, with 9 bases lying between them. The CDR3 DNA reads TGTGCCATCAGCCGGGACGGAGAGACCCAGTACTTC. Its translation: CAISRDGETQYF.

The chain couples TRBV28 to TRBJ1-2; D is uncertain. The germline V gene encodes CDR1 MDHEN and CDR2 SYDVKM. There are 14 residues in the CDR3. V was trimmed by 3 bases and J by 2 bases, leaving 10 bases between them. The CDR3 region has the DNA TGTGCCAGCAGTTTCCAGGACCGAAACTATGGCTACACCTTC. Translation gives CASSFQDRNYGYTF.

V is TRBV18 and J is TRBJ2-7, with TRBD2 as a possible D gene (7 bases). The CDR3 loop spans 12 amino acids. V was cut by 8 bases and J by 5 bases, with 13 bases left in between. CDR1 is KGHSH, CDR2 LQKENI, per germline. CDR3 sequence (DNA): TGTGCCAGCCAAAGGGGGGGGCACGAGCAGTACTTC. Residues: CASQRGGHEQYF.

The count of this clone is one. The chain recombines TRBV7-9 with TRBJ1-2; 8 bases fit TRBD1. From germline, CDR1 is SEHNR and CDR2 FQNEAQ (reference sequence). Trimming at V came to 6 bases and at J to 5 bases, leaving 5 bases not matched to a gene. CDR3 length: 13 amino acids. This CDR3 reads CASSLTGGYGYTF. For the CDR3, the DNA is TGTGCCAGCAGTCTTACAGGGGGGTATGGCTACACCTTC.

The chain links TRBV9 to TRBJ2-2; 11 bases align to TRBD2. The CDR3 sequence is 17 residues long. The V and J ends lost 4 bases and 5 bases, in that order; junction bases with no gene match: 10. CDR1 SGDLS and CDR2 YYNGEE come from the germline V gene. The DNA for the CDR3 is TGTGCCAGCAGCCCCTATAGCGGGGGGGCAAGTACCGGGGAGCTGTTTTTT. Amino acids: CASSPYSGGASTGELFF.

V usage is TRBV7-3 and J usage is TRBJ2-3; D possibly corresponds to TRBD1 (6 bases). V gave up 1 base and J gave up 4 bases, with 15 bases separating them. CDR3 length: 16 amino acids. Germline V CDR1 and CDR2: SGHTA, FQGTGA. Here the CDR3 DNA reads TGTGCCAGCAGCTTAAAGGGTGCAGGGGTATCAGATACGCAGTATTTT. This encodes CASSLKGAGVSDTQYF.

This chain joins TRBV27 and TRBJ2-7; 9 positions match TRBD1. There are 15 residues in the CDR3. The V and J ends lost 6 bases and 3 bases, in that order; junction bases with no gene match: 9. Per the germline V gene, CDR1 is MNHEY and CDR2 is SMNVEV (reference sequence). CDR3 DNA sequence: TGTGCCAGCAGAGCTCCGGGACAGGGAAGCTACGAGCAGTACTTC. Translated: CASRAPGQGSYEQYF.

J is TRBJ2-7 and V is TRBV11-2, with a weak D call TRBD2 (5 bases). The CDR3 is 14 residues long. CDR1 and CDR2 from the germline V gene are SGHAT and FQNNGV. V was cut by 7 bases and J by 0 bases, with 13 bases left in between. In DNA, the CDR3 is TGTGCCAGCAATAACAAAGGGAGCTCCTACGAGCAGTACTTC. Protein sequence: CASNNKGSSYEQYF.

J is TRBJ2-2 and V is TRBV6-5, with 8 bases matching TRBD1. This CDR3 has 15 residues. CDR1 MNHEY and CDR2 SVGAGI come from the germline V gene. V shed 5 bases, J shed 4 bases, and the junction held 6 bases outside the gene matches. In nucleotides, the CDR3 is TGTGCCAGCAGTCCGGACAGGGTGGGCACCGGGGAGCTGTTTTTT. Encoded protein: CASSPDRVGTGELFF.

CDR3 region: CASRLAGQETQYF. CDR3 DNA: TGTGCCAGTCGACTAGCGGGGCAAGAGACCCAGTACTTC. This chain connects TRBV19 to TRBJ2-5; TRBD2 matches at 11 bases. From germline, CDR1 is LNHDA and CDR2 SQIVND (reference sequence). The V and J ends lost 8 bases and 2 bases, in that order; junction bases with no gene match: 1. This CDR3 is 13 amino acids long.